This TCR beta chain derives from a study of beta chain features in type 1 diabetes. Study summary: Taken together, all samples contributed nearly 110 million examined sorted cells. Study findings and constraints: TCRB CDR3s from Type 1 diabetes patients were moderately but significantly shorter in all four CD4+ subsets.

CDR3 size: 13 residues. Trimming removed 7 bases at V and 2 bases at J, with 6 bases between. Per germline, CDR1 SGHAT and CDR2 FQNNGV. Reverse transcription of all isolated RNA meant that expressed TCRB transcripts were sequenced. Naive, central memory and regulatory T cell samples came to a mean of approximately 3.57 million reads. The assay was immunoSEQ multiplex PCR, and TCRdb's table has in-frame clones only and misses some. The sample has around 340,000 clones; around 9% are singletons. This clone was found a few times. Its antigen remains unidentified. The receptor was derived from a man aged 25-40 years with type 1 diabetes. The chain is built from TRBV11-2 and TRBJ2-6; the D is unclear. Material: central memory CD4+ T cells from blood. This chain's CDR3 is CASMGAGANVLTF. CDR3 coding DNA: TGTGCCAGCATGGGCGCTGGGGCCAACGTCCTGACTTTC.